This T cell receptor (beta chain) was recovered during a study of CXCR3-negative and CXCR3-positive naive CD8 T cells. This CDR3 is built from 13 residues. CDR1 is SEHNR, CDR2 FQNEAQ, per germline (reference sequence). Regarding the study as a whole: Partially decreased CXCR3 expression was recorded after cryopreservation, and fresh PBMCs were used in most assays. More hydrophobic TRB CDR3s were found in CXCR3-positive naive cells than in CXCR3-negative naive cells.

Libraries were UMI-labeled 5' RACE TRB cDNA. TCRdb re-called the 5' RACE reads; every CDR3 protein appears as one record, without DNA. The sample totals 150,000 or so distinct CDR3 sequences; its top ten clones hold 0.45% to 0.55%. Every CD8+ subset sample held around 300,000 flow-sorted cells, done in triplicate. In regard to this clonotype: Antigen unknown.

Sequencing was done on a sample of naive CXCR3+ CD8+ T cells from blood. Specified subset: CD45RO-CCR7+CD27+CD95- naive CD8+ T cells expressing CXCR3 (TNR3+). The sequence was obtained from a human donor in good health. Some clones in this sample may be carry-over from other donors' samples. The chain uses TRBV7-9 and TRBJ2-1; absent DNA, TCRdb's TRBD1 call cannot be checked. CDR3 amino acids: CASSPRQVGEQFF. The full variable domain, rest sourced from reference TRBV7-9 and TRBJ2-1, is DTGVSQNPRHKITKRGQNVTFRCDPISEHNRLYWYRQTLGQGPEFLTYFQNEAQLEKSRLLSDRFSAERPKGSFSTLEIQRTEQGDSAMYLCASSPRQVGEQFFGPGTRLTVL.